One and the same sample provided the 18 T cell receptor beta chains below, sequenced in a study of shared clonotypes between healthy human individuals. Libraries were prepared by immunoSEQ multiplex PCR; TCRdb keeps only in-frame clonotypes and omits some of them. The repertoire holds around 2,100,000 clones, with about 95% as singletons. Terminally differentiated effector memory CD45RA+ cells were excluded by CCR7 positive selection of CD45RO-negative cells. Input material: naive CD8+ T cells sorted from blood. The origin of the receptors is a man aged 18 to 30 in good health.

V gene TRBV11-3 combines with J gene TRBJ1-2; the D gene is possibly TRBD1 (6 bases). CDR1 is SGHNT, CDR2 YENEEA, per germline. V shed 2 bases and J shed 6 bases, with 10 bases lying between them. This CDR3 contains 13 residues. The CDR3 spells CASSLRGRDGYTF. In DNA form, the CDR3 reads TGTGCCAGCAGCTTAAGGGGGAGGGATGGCTACACCTTC.

This rearrangement joins TRBV19 to TRBJ1-1, with 7 positions matching TRBD1. CDR3 length equals 14 residues. Germline V lookup: CDR1 LNHDA, CDR2 SQIVND (reference sequence). V lost 4 bases and J lost 8; bases outside the gene matches: 10. The CDR3 DNA reads as TGTGCCAGTAGTACCGCTTCCCCGACAGGGGAAGCTTTCTTT. Its protein product is CASSTASPTGEAFF.

The gene calls are TRBV9 and TRBJ2-3; 8 bases align to TRBD2. CDR1 and CDR2 from the germline V gene are SGDLS and YYNGEE. The length of the CDR3 is 16 residues. J gave up 0 bases and V 3 bases, and 6 bases lay outside the gene matches. The CDR3 DNA sequence: TGTGCCAGCAGCGGGGGTAGCGGGATAAGCACAGATACGCAGTATTTT. The encoded protein is CASSGGSGISTDTQYF. Combining the CDR3 with reference TRBV9 and TRBJ2-3 gives the whole variable domain DSGVTQTPKHLITATGQRVTLRCSPRSGDLSVYWYQQSLDQGLQFLIQYYNGEERAKGNILERFSAQQFPDLHSELNLSSLELGDSALYFCASSGGSGISTDTQYFGPGTRLTVL.

This clone was counted once. Other DNA sequences from this sample encode an identical CDR3 as well. CDR3 coding DNA: TGTGCCAGCAGCTTTGGTAGCTCCTACGAGCAGTACTTC. Encoded protein: CASSFGSSYEQYF. This sequence joins TRBV7-9 and TRBJ2-7; no clear D gene. Germline lookup yields CDR1 SEHNR and CDR2 FQNEAQ (reference sequence). CDR3 length: 13 amino acids. Trimming cost V 3 bases and J 0 bases, with 6 bases left between them.

The chain carries TRBV21-1 and TRBJ1-2; the table's D gene call, TRBD1, was not cross checked with the DNA. TRBV21-1 is a listed pseudogene. CDR3 length: 15 residues. The CDR3 loop reads CASSKVQGTVYGYTF. In nucleotides, the CDR3 is TGTGCCAGCAGCAAAGTACAGGGCACCGTCTATGGCTACACCTTC.

This rearrangement joins TRBV28 to TRBJ2-3, with D possibly matching TRBD1 (6 bases). This CDR3 is built from 13 residues. Per the germline V gene, CDR1 is MDHEN and CDR2 is SYDVKM. V was trimmed by 5 bases and J by 6 bases, leaving 12 bases between them. The CDR3 loop reads CASSPRGIDTQYF. CDR3 DNA sequence: TGTGCCAGCAGTCCTAGGGGGATTGATACGCAGTATTTT.

This clone was seen just once. The gene calls are TRBV18 and TRBJ2-2, with no clear D. CDR3 length equals 14 residues. V lost 3 bases, J lost 5 bases, and 10 bases lay in between. Germline V CDR1 and CDR2: KGHSH, LQKENI. Written as DNA, the CDR3 is TGTGCCAGCTCACCTGTGAGTGGAACCGGGGAGCTGTTTTTT. Encoded protein: CASSPVSGTGELFF. Full variable domain (missing parts from reference TRBV18 and TRBJ2-2): NAGVMQNPRHLVRRRGQEARLRCSPMKGHSHVYWYRQLPEEGLKFMVYLQKENIIDESGMPKERFSAEFPKEGPSILRIQQVVRGDSAAYFCASSPVSGTGELFFGEGSRLTVL.

This clone has only one observation. The rearrangement links TRBV10-3 to TRBJ2-2; D is unclear. Trimming took off 11 bases at V and 6 bases at J, with 25 bases between the two ends. CDR3 length: 16 residues. In germline, CDR1 is ENHRY, CDR2 SYGVKD. CDR3 DNA: TGTGCCCCGCGGCGTTGGGGTAACCATTTCCCCGGGGAGCTGTTTTTT. It is translated as CAPRRWGNHFPGELFF.

The chain couples TRBV6-6 to TRBJ1-1; 9 positions match TRBD1. The V and J ends lost 0 bases and 1 base, in that order; junction bases with no gene match: 3. CDR3 size: 16 residues. The V gene's germline CDR1 is MNHNY and CDR2 SVGAGI (reference sequence). The CDR3 region has the DNA TGTGCCAGCAGTTACTCGAAGGGACAGGGGAACACTGAAGCTTTCTTT. It translates to CASSYSKGQGNTEAFF.

The chain uses TRBV28 and TRBJ2-7; D call uncertain. V shed 5 bases and J shed 7 bases, with 12 bases lying between them. CDR3 length: 12 amino acids. Germline V lookup: CDR1 MDHEN, CDR2 SYDVKM. The CDR3 bases are TGTGCCAGCAGTCTGACGGAATCAGAGCAGTACTTC. It encodes CASSLTESEQYF. The full variable domain, rest sourced from reference TRBV28 and TRBJ2-7, is DVKVTQSSRYLVKRTGEKVFLECVQDMDHENMFWYRQDPGLGLRLIYFSYDVKMKEKGDIPEGYSVSREKKERFSLILESASTNQTSMYLCASSLTESEQYFGPGTRLTVT.

This clone occurred once. This chain links TRBV4-1 with TRBJ2-7; no clear D. The CDR3 length is 13 residues. The ends were cut back, 4 bases at V and 2 bases at J, with 9 bases in the middle. From germline, CDR1 is MGHRA and CDR2 YSYEKL. CDR3 residues: CASSLQPAYEQYF. In nucleotides, the CDR3 is TGCGCCAGCAGCCTTCAACCCGCCTACGAGCAGTACTTC.

The gene calls are TRBV19 and TRBJ2-1; maybe TRBD2 (5 bases). V was clipped by 0 bases and J by 3 bases, with 15 bases between them. The CDR3 length is 17 residues. Per the germline V gene, CDR1 is LNHDA and CDR2 is SQIVND (reference sequence). CDR3 nucleotide sequence: TGTGCCAGTAGTATAGATCCCCTCGGGGAATTCTACAATGAGCAGTTCTTC. Its translation is CASSIDPLGEFYNEQFF.

The gene calls are TRBV14 and TRBJ2-7; the D is unclear. The CDR3 contains 13 residues. Germline V gene sequence: CDR1 SGHDN, CDR2 FVKESK. The V gene lost 1 base and the J gene lost 5 bases, with 9 bases spanning the gap. The CDR3 loop is CASSQGPNDEQYF. CDR3 in DNA: TGTGCCAGCAGCCAAGGACCAAACGACGAGCAGTACTTC.

Only one count was recorded for this clone. In the same sample, other DNA sequences code for this CDR3. CDR3 nucleotide sequence: TGTGCCAGCAGTCGACTAGCGGGAGGGAGCTCCTACGAGCAGTACTTC. It yields the protein CASSRLAGGSSYEQYF. The rearrangement uses TRBV27 and TRBJ2-7, with 14 positions matching TRBD2. The CDR3 runs to 16 residues. Germline CDR1 reads MNHEY; CDR2 reads SMNVEV (reference sequence). After removal of 5 bases from V and 0 bases from J, the junction contained 3 bases not matched to a gene.

The chain recombines TRBV2 with TRBJ2-3, with 9 bases identical to TRBD1. The germline CDR1 and CDR2 sequences are SNHLY and FYNNEI. This CDR3 is built from 16 residues. Unmatched junction bases numbered 9, after V lost 8 bases and J lost 0 bases. The DNA of the CDR3 is TGTGCCAGCCTAATCGGACAGGGGCTTAGCACAGATACGCAGTATTTT. Translated, it gives CASLIGQGLSTDTQYF.

This chain connects TRBV18 to TRBJ2-1; 11 bases fit TRBD2. With 5 bases clipped from V and 1 base from J, the junction kept 1 base outside the gene matches. The CDR3 consists of 15 residues. From germline, CDR1 is KGHSH and CDR2 LQKENI. This CDR3 is CASSIAGGSYNEQFF. The CDR3 region has the DNA TGTGCCAGCTCAATAGCGGGAGGGTCCTACAATGAGCAGTTCTTC.

The chain couples TRBV7-9 to TRBJ2-3; D not resolved. This CDR3 is built from 16 residues. Germline V gene sequence: CDR1 SEHNR, CDR2 FQNEAQ (reference sequence). Trimming shortened V by 5 bases and J by 5 bases, and 20 bases separated the two germline ends. The chain's CDR3 is CASSPMSAYAGDTQYF. The DNA of the CDR3 is TGTGCCAGCAGCCCCATGTCGGCCTACGCAGGAGATACGCAGTATTTT.

The rearrangement links TRBV7-2 to TRBJ1-1; unclear D gene. CDR3 size: 13 residues. Germline V gene sequence: CDR1 SGHTA, CDR2 FQGNSA. Trimming removed 2 bases from V and 6 bases from J, with 10 bases in between. The DNA for the CDR3 is TGTGCCAGCAGCTTACTACGGCTTTCTGAAGCTTTCTTT. Its translation is CASSLLRLSEAFF.